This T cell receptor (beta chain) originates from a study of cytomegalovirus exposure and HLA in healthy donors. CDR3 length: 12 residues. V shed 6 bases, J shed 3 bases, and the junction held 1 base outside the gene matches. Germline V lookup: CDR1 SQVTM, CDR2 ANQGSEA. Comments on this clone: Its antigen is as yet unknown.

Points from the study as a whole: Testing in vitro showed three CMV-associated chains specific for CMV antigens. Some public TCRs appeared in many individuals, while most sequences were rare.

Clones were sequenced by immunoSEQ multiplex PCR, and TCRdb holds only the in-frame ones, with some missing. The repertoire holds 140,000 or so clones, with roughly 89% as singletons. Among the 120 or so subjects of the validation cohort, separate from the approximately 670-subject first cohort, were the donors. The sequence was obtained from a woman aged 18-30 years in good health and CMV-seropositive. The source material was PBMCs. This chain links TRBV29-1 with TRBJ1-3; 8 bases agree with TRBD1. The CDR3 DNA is TGCAGCGTCAGGGGGCTTGGAAACACCATATATTTT. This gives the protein CSVRGLGNTIYF. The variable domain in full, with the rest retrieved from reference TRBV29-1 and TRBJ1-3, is SAVISQKPSRDICQRGTSLTIQCQVDSQVTMMFWYRQQPGQSLTLIATANQGSEATYESGFVIDKFPISRPNLTFSTLTVSNMSPEDSSIYLCSVRGLGNTIYFGEGSWLTVV.